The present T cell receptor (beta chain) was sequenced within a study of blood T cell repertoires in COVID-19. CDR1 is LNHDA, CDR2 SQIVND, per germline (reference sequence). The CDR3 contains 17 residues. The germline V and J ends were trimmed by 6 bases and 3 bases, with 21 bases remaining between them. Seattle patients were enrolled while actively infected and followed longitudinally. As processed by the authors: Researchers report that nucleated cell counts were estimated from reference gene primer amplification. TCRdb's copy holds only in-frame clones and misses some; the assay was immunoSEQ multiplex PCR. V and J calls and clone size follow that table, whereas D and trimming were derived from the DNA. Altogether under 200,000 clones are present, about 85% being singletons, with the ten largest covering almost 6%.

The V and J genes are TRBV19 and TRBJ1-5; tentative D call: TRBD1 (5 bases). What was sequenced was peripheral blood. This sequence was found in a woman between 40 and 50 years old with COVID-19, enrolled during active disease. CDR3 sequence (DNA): TGTGCCAGTAGCCTAGGGAGGGGTGGGGGACCCAATCAGCCCCAGCATTTT. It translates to CASSLGRGGGPNQPQHF.